The 31 T cell receptor beta chains below were found in one sample sequenced in a study of T cells in Graves' hyperthyroidism and ophthalmopathy. The source material, RNA transcripts, was used to amplify TCR beta CDR3 regions. Using the HTBI primer set, a first-round RT-PCR was run on the TCR CDR3. MiXCR, applied by TCRdb to the multiplex PCR reads, yields one record per CDR3 protein. The sample consists of more than 500,000 distinct CDR3 sequences, roughly a sixth of them appearing once. The specimen sequenced was blood. Source of these receptors: a woman aged 25 to 39 with Graves' ophthalmopathy.

This clonotype was detected ten times or more. V is TRBV2 and J is TRBJ2-1, with 10 bases fitting TRBD1. The ends lost 11 bases at V and 7 bases at J; junction bases unmatched: 17. Germline V gene data show CDR1 as SNHLY and CDR2 as FYNNEI. The CDR3 is 16 amino acids. CDR3 protein: CAQSDRDRGKKNEQFF. As DNA, the CDR3 is TGTGCCCAAAGTGATAGGGACAGGGGAAAAAAAAATGAGCAGTTCTTC. The variable domain in full, with the rest retrieved from reference TRBV2 and TRBJ2-1, is EPEVTQTPSHQVTQMGQEVILRCVPISNHLYFYWYRQILGQKVEFLVSFYNNEISEKSEIFDDQFSVERPDGSNFTLKIRSTKLEDSAMYFCAQSDRDRGKKNEQFFGPGTRLTVL.

This clonotype showed up many times. The chain recombines TRBV6-1 with TRBJ1-1; D is uncertain. In germline, CDR1 is MNHNS, CDR2 SASEGT. This CDR3 is built from 15 residues. V was clipped by 2 bases and J by 0 bases, with 10 bases between them. The CDR3 DNA reads as TGTGCCAGCAGTGAACCTACAGATATGAACACTGAAGCTTTCTTT. Its translation: CASSEPTDMNTEAFF.

A few counts support this clonotype. The chain is built from TRBV28 and TRBJ1-6; TRBD1 matches at 8 bases. CDR3 length: 17 amino acids. Per the germline V gene, CDR1 is MDHEN and CDR2 is SYDVKM. The ends lost 7 bases at V and 1 base at J; junction bases unmatched: 9. The CDR3 DNA sequence: TGTGCCAGCAACACACTGGGACAGGAGTCCTATAATTCACCCCTCCACTTT. It is translated as CASNTLGQESYNSPLHF.

This clonotype was recorded many times. J is TRBJ2-2 and V is TRBV24-1; D possibly uses TRBD1 or TRBD2 (6 bases each). The CDR3 covers 16 residues. Germline CDR1 is KGHDR and CDR2 is SFDVKD. With 4 bases removed from V and 2 bases from J, the gap between germline ends came to 13 bases. The CDR3 spells CATSEGAGLNTGELFF. The CDR3 region has the DNA TGTGCCACCAGTGAGGGGGCGGGACTTAACACCGGGGAGCTGTTTTTT.

This rearrangement joins TRBV5-6 to TRBJ2-2; D possibly corresponds to TRBD1 (5 bases). V was trimmed by 4 bases and J by 2 bases, leaving 15 bases between them. Per germline, CDR1 SGHDT and CDR2 YYEEEE. The CDR3 extends over 16 amino acids. The CDR3 loop reads CASSTNQGFNTGELFF. Here the CDR3 DNA reads TGTGCCAGCAGCACAAATCAGGGTTTCAACACCGGGGAGCTGTTTTTT.

The sample holds a few counts of this clonotype. CDR3 coding DNA: TGTGCCAGCCAAGTGGGGACACTCTATGCCCAGTACTTC. Its protein is CASQVGTLYAQYF. The V call is TRBV28, the J call TRBJ2-5, with a weak D call TRBD1 (6 bases). The germline V gene encodes CDR1 MDHEN and CDR2 SYDVKM. The CDR3 spans 13 residues. V was pared by 8 bases and J by 9 bases, with 19 bases between.

In its sample, this clonotype was seen many times. This sequence joins TRBV28 and TRBJ2-5; D remains unclear. Trimming took off 5 bases at V and 7 bases at J, with 8 bases between the two ends. The germline gives CDR1 MDHEN, CDR2 SYDVKM. This CDR3 contains 11 residues. CDR3 nucleotide sequence: TGTGCCAGCAGTATTTCTGGGACCCAGTACTTC. Translated, it gives CASSISGTQYF.

This clonotype has at least ten counts. This chain uses TRBV28 with TRBJ1-1; a possible D gene is TRBD1 (5 bases). V was cut by 6 bases and J by 11 bases, with 22 bases left in between. The CDR3 runs to 14 residues. Per germline, CDR1 MDHEN and CDR2 SYDVKM. CDR3 DNA sequence: TGTGCCAGCAGGGGACGGGTTGAATTTGGTCGGGCTTTCTTT. Its protein product is CASRGRVEFGRAFF.

This clonotype was counted many times. The chain carries TRBV3-1 and TRBJ2-6; D perhaps matches TRBD1 (6 bases). From germline, CDR1 is LGHDT and CDR2 YNNKEL (reference sequence). The CDR3 is 19 amino acids. V was trimmed by 10 bases and J by 1 base, leaving 26 bases between them. The CDR3 reads CATSVRDNLYQSGANVLTF. The CDR3 nucleotides read TGTGCCACCTCGGTCCGGGACAACTTATACCAATCTGGGGCCAACGTCCTGACTTTC.

This clonotype was seen more than once but under ten times. The V call is TRBV7-9, the J call TRBJ2-5; no definite D call. The germline gives CDR1 SEHNR, CDR2 FQNEAQ (reference sequence). This CDR3 has 10 amino acids. V gave up 8 bases and J gave up 5 bases, with 6 bases separating them. The CDR3 loop reads CASAFETQYF. The DNA for the CDR3 is TGTGCCAGCGCCTTCGAGACCCAGTACTTC.

This clonotype was detected only a few times. The chain carries TRBV6-2 or TRBV6-3 and TRBJ2-7; TRBD1 matches 9 bases. CDR1 and CDR2 (germline): MNHEY, SVGEGT. The V segment lost 6 bases and the J segment 3 bases; nucleotides outside the gene matches: 9. The CDR3 consists of 15 residues. The CDR3 here is CASSHPGQGLYEQYF. The CDR3 bases are TGTGCCAGCAGCCACCCGGGACAGGGCCTCTACGAGCAGTACTTC.

This clonotype was found many times. The chain joins TRBV20-1 to TRBJ2-7, with 10 positions matching TRBD1. Trimming took 0 bases from V and 2 from J; bases not matched to a gene: 4. The CDR3 is 15 residues long. In germline, CDR1 is DFQATT, CDR2 SNEGSKA (reference sequence). CDR3: CSARDLGTGAYEQYF. Written as DNA, the CDR3 is TGCAGTGCTAGAGATCTAGGGACAGGGGCCTACGAGCAGTACTTC.

This clonotype was observed a few times. The chain links TRBV6-1 to TRBJ2-3; D possibly corresponds to TRBD1 (5 bases). Germline V gives CDR1 MNHNS, CDR2 SASEGT. The CDR3 length is 13 residues. Between the trimmed V and J ends, which lost 5 bases and 6 bases, there was a span of 12 bases. The CDR3 DNA reads as TGTGCCAGCAGTTTGGGGCCGAAGGATACGCAGTATTTT. Its protein is CASSLGPKDTQYF.

This clonotype was recorded many times. The gene calls are TRBV10-3 and TRBJ2-5; no reliable D call. Trimming shortened V by 4 bases and J by 2 bases, and 11 bases separated the two germline ends. Germline CDR1 is ENHRY and CDR2 is SYGVKD. This CDR3 has 14 amino acids. CDR3 sequence reads: CAISALGPQETQYF. As DNA, the CDR3 is TGTGCCATCAGTGCGTTGGGCCCACAAGAGACCCAGTACTTC.

This clonotype was seen repeatedly, ten times or more. The chain carries TRBV2 and TRBJ2-3; weak D call: TRBD2 (5 bases). The CDR3 sequence is 16 residues long. CDR1 and CDR2 from the germline V gene are SNHLY and FYNNEI. Deletions cut 7 bases from V and 0 bases from J, with 17 bases between. Written as DNA, the CDR3 is TGTGCCAGCAACACCCTAGCCAGCCCCAGCACAGATACGCAGTATTTT. As protein: CASNTLASPSTDTQYF.

The CDR3 here is CSVLAGGPHEQYF. The DNA of the CDR3 is TGCAGCGTATTGGCGGGAGGGCCCCACGAGCAGTACTTC. The chain is built from TRBV29-1 and TRBJ2-7, with 9 bases identical to TRBD2. Trimming at V came to 6 bases and at J to 5 bases, leaving 8 bases not matched to a gene. Germline lookup yields CDR1 SQVTM and CDR2 ANQGSEA. CDR3 length: 13 amino acids.

This clonotype was counted between two and nine times. J is TRBJ1-2 and V is TRBV6-5; D remains ambiguous. The CDR3 runs 15 residues. Germline assignment: CDR1 MNHEY and CDR2 SVGAGI. Trimming took 4 bases from V and 3 from J, leaving 15 bases between them. Here the CDR3 DNA reads TGTGCCAGCAGTTCTACCGAGGGATATGACTATGGCTACACCTTC. Amino acids: CASSSTEGYDYGYTF.

In its sample, this clonotype was seen a few times. The chain is built from TRBV6-1 and TRBJ1-4; no clear D gene. CDR3 length: 13 residues. Trimming removed 6 bases from V and 3 bases from J, with 8 bases in between. CDR1 and CDR2 (germline): MNHNS, SASEGT. CDR3 amino acids: CASRSQANEKLFF. In DNA, the CDR3 is TGTGCCAGCAGATCCCAGGCTAATGAAAAACTGTTTTTT.

A few counts support this clonotype. The chain carries TRBV14 and TRBJ1-1; no firm D call. Looked up from germline, CDR1 is SGHDN and CDR2 is FVKESK. V lost 4 bases to trimming and J lost 4 bases, with 13 bases between them. This CDR3 region has 14 residues. CDR3 region: CASSPEFRGTEAFF. As DNA, the CDR3 is TGTGCCAGCAGCCCCGAGTTCCGGGGCACTGAAGCTTTCTTT.

The genes are TRBV9 and TRBJ2-7; 10 bases align to TRBD2. Germline CDR1 reads SGDLS; CDR2 reads YYNGEE. J gave up 3 bases and V 3 bases, and 9 bases lay outside the gene matches. This CDR3 is built from 16 residues. The CDR3 DNA follows: TGTGCCAGCAGCGGCGCCGGGACTAGCGTTCTCTACGAGCAGTACTTC. Residues: CASSGAGTSVLYEQYF.

This chain uses TRBV10-3 with TRBJ2-7; weak D call: TRBD2 (6 bases). The CDR3 runs 13 residues. Germline V CDR1 and CDR2: ENHRY, SYGVKD. Trimming stripped 3 bases from V and 6 bases from J, with 12 bases between. The CDR3 here is CAISDFGAGEQYF. DNA for the CDR3: TGTGCCATCAGTGATTTCGGAGCGGGCGAGCAGTACTTC.

This clonotype was seen many times. The chain employs TRBV29-1 and TRBJ2-5, with D possibly being TRBD1 or TRBD2 (7 bases each). This CDR3 region has 16 residues. V lost 6 bases to trimming and J lost 4 bases, with 24 bases between them. Per the germline V gene, CDR1 is SQVTM and CDR2 is ANQGSEA. The DNA for the CDR3 is TGCAGCGTGGCCCCAGGGGGGCGCGGGAGAACAGAGACCCAGTACTTC. It codes for CSVAPGGRGRTETQYF.

This clonotype was observed a handful of times. V and J are TRBV19 and TRBJ1-2, with D possibly TRBD1 on 5 matching bases. This CDR3 spans 15 amino acids. Trimming shortened V by 4 bases and J by 2 bases, and 14 bases separated the two germline ends. Germline lookup yields CDR1 LNHDA and CDR2 SQIVND (reference sequence). The CDR3 bases are TGTGCCAGTAGTACCCTCAGGGTACCCAACTATGGCTACACCTTC. As protein: CASSTLRVPNYGYTF.

This clonotype was counted at least ten times. The chain joins TRBV7-2 to TRBJ2-7, with a tentative D call TRBD1 (6 bases). The length of the CDR3 is 15 residues. Trimming took off 2 bases at V and 2 bases at J, with 13 bases between the two ends. Germline V gives CDR1 SGHTA, CDR2 FQGNSA. CDR3 residues: CASSLQGPGAYEQYF. The CDR3 DNA reads TGTGCCAGCAGCTTACAAGGTCCAGGGGCCTACGAGCAGTACTTC.

The table lists this clonotype with many counts. The chain is built from TRBV11-2 and TRBJ2-5; TRBD1 aligns across 7 bases. The CDR3 consists of 15 residues. In germline, CDR1 is SGHAT, CDR2 FQNNGV. J was trimmed by 2 bases and V by 0 bases; bases with no gene match: 3. The CDR3 DNA follows: TGTGCCAGCAGCTTAGACTACAGGGGTCAAGAGACCCAGTACTTC. Translated, it gives CASSLDYRGQETQYF.

The table lists this clonotype with many counts. The genes are TRBV6-1 and TRBJ2-7; 8 bases agree with TRBD1. V lost 6 bases to trimming and J lost 2 bases; unmatched junction nucleotides: 9. Germline CDR1 MNHNS, CDR2 SASEGT. This CDR3 is built from 15 residues. CDR3 bases: TGTGCCAGCAGCTCCGGGACAGGTAGGACCTACGAGCAGTACTTC. Its protein product is CASSSGTGRTYEQYF.

This clonotype was found a few times. For the CDR3, the DNA is TGCAGTTTAGATGAGGGGGCAGGCGGTAATTCACCCCTCCACTTT. The encoded protein is CSLDEGAGGNSPLHF. This chain uses TRBV20-1 with TRBJ1-6, with 7 bases matching TRBD1. The CDR3 has 15 amino acids. J lost 6 bases, V lost 8 bases, and 13 bases had no gene match. The V gene's germline CDR1 is DFQATT and CDR2 SNEGSKA (reference sequence).

The V and J genes are TRBV29-1 and TRBJ2-2; 7 nucleotides agree with TRBD1. J lost 0 bases, V lost 2 bases, and 3 bases had no gene match. This CDR3 comprises 15 residues. Germline V gene lookup returns CDR1 SQVTM and CDR2 ANQGSEA. The CDR3 coding sequence is TGCAGCGTTGAAAGAGGGACAGCGAACACCGGGGAGCTGTTTTTT. Translation: CSVERGTANTGELFF.

This clonotype was observed a few times. The chain recombines TRBV7-9 with TRBJ2-3, with 12 bases identical to TRBD2. Trimming took 9 bases from V and 8 from J; bases not matched to a gene: 9. This CDR3 has 14 residues. Germline CDR1 reads SEHNR; CDR2 reads FQNEAQ (reference sequence). CDR3: CASSLAGGPVTQYF. Here the CDR3 DNA reads TGTGCCAGTTCCCTAGCGGGAGGGCCTGTTACGCAGTATTTT.

In its sample, this clonotype was seen a few times. The V gene is TRBV5-1, the J gene TRBJ2-1; 11 nucleotides agree with TRBD1. Trimming cost V 4 bases and J 6 bases; bases outside gene matches: 3. Germline V gene data show CDR1 as SGHRS and CDR2 as YFSETQ. The CDR3 loop spans 14 amino acids. CDR3 amino acids: CASSAGQGVNEQFF. The CDR3, as DNA: TGCGCCAGCAGCGCGGGACAGGGGGTCAATGAGCAGTTCTTC.

This clonotype was recorded at least ten times. This rearrangement joins TRBV20-1 to TRBJ1-1; TRBD1 is a possible D gene (5 bases). This CDR3 has 13 residues. Trimming pared 1 base from V and 2 bases from J, leaving 8 bases between. Germline CDR1 and CDR2: DFQATT and SNEGSKA (reference sequence). The CDR3 bases are TGCAGTGCTAGAGGACAGCATAACACTGAAGCTTTCTTT. As protein: CSARGQHNTEAFF.